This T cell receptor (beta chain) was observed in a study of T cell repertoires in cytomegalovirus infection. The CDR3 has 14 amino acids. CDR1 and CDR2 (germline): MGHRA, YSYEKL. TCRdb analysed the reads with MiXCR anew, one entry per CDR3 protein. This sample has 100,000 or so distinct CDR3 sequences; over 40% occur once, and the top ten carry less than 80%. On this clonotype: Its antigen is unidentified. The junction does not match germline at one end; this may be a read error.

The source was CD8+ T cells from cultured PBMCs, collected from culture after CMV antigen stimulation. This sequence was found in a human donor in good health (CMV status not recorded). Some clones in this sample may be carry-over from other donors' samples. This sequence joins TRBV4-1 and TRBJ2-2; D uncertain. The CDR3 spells CASSQPLGAGELFF. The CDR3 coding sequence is TGTGCCAGCAGCCAACCCCTAGGTGCCGGGGAGCTGTTTTTT.